The clone carrying this T cell receptor beta chain was observed once. This record comes from a study of blood T cell repertoires in COVID-19. Germline V CDR1 and CDR2: SEHNR, FQNEAQ (reference sequence). V was shortened by 7 bases and J by 0 bases, with 15 bases between the two germline ends. This CDR3 is 15 amino acids long. TCRdb's copy holds only in-frame clones and misses some; the assay was immunoSEQ multiplex PCR. The table includes 250,000 to 300,000 clones, 82% detected once. Sequencing was performed on peripheral blood. This sequence originates from a woman aged 18-29 years with acute or convalescent COVID-19. J is TRBJ2-5 and V is TRBV7-9; TRBD2 might be the D (6 bases). CDR3: CASNNRGGYQETQYF. CDR3 DNA: TGTGCCAGCAACAACCGAGGAGGGTACCAAGAGACCCAGTACTTC.